Detailed here is one TCR beta chain. Its antigen remains unidentified. This record belongs to a study of blood T cells in healthy people across ages. The study's findings and limits: One million T cells yielded diversity estimates that were considered underestimates.

It was with a sample-barcoded 5' primer and a J-beta primer mix that a second PCR of about 6 to 12 cycles was run. TCRdb ran MiXCR on the 5' RACE reads and lists one entry per CDR3 protein. The data show approximately 1.5 million distinct CDR3 sequences, 35% to 45% seen once. CDR1 and CDR2 from the germline V gene are SEHNR and FQNEAQ (reference sequence). The CDR3 has 16 residues. With V trimmed by 4 bases and J by 0 bases, 8 bases remained unmatched. This TCR derives from a woman younger than 30 in good health. The sequenced sample consisted of blood. The chain carries TRBV7-9 and TRBJ1-1; TRBD1 agrees at 7 bases. This CDR3 reads CASSYPGQAMNTEAFF. The DNA of the CDR3 is TGTGCCAGCAGCTACCCAGGACAGGCCATGAACACTGAAGCTTTCTTT.